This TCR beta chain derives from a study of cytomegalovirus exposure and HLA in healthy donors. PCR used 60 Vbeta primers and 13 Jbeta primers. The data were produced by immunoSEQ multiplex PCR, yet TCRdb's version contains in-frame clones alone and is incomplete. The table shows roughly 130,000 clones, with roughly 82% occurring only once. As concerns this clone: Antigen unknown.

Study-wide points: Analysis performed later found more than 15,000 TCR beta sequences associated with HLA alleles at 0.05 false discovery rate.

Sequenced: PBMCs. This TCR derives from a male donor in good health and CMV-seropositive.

CDR3 amino acids: CASSLTAGGLNEQFF. The CDR3 DNA reads TGCGCCAGCAGCTTGACAGCGGGAGGGCTGAATGAGCAGTTCTTC. The genes are TRBV5-1 and TRBJ2-1; 10 bases fit TRBD2. V was pared by 1 base and J by 7 bases, with 5 bases of the junction left unmatched. The CDR3 totals 15 residues. Germline V gene lookup returns CDR1 SGHRS and CDR2 YFSETQ.